Listed below are T cell receptor beta chains from one sample, sequenced in a study of blood T cell repertoires in COVID-19. TCRdb's table, derived via immunoSEQ multiplex PCR, lists solely in-frame clones and lacks some. Of roughly 500,000 clones in the sample, approximately 90% were seen once. Material for sequencing was PBMCs or T cells enriched from blood (not recorded which). Every receptor here comes from a woman aged 55 to 70 who had recovered from COVID-19. Both conserved end residues are part of each CDR3. D genes are given only for firm matches. The size of a clone is reported for some rows only, either as once, few or many, or as a class for expanded clones.

-	TRBV10-3	-	14	TRBJ2-3	CAIRNRDPTDTQYF	TGTGCCATCAGAAACAGGGACCCCACAGATACGCAGTATTTT
-	TRBV6-5	-	15	TRBJ1-2	CASSYQSSIKYGYTF	TGTGCCAGCAGTTACCAGTCGTCCATCAAGTATGGCTACACCTTC
-	TRBV30	-	15	TRBJ1-2	CAWSQGGSGIYGYTF	TGTGCCTGGAGTCAAGGGGGATCCGGGATCTATGGCTACACCTTC
TRBD1	TRBV18	-	18	TRBJ2-6	CASSPPGQGVSGANVLTF	TGTGCCAGCTCACCACCGGGACAGGGGGTCTCTGGGGCCAACGTCCTGACTTTC
TRBD1	TRBV27	-	15	TRBJ2-1	CASSYGTGAYNEQFF	TGTGCCAGCAGTTATGGGACAGGAGCCTACAATGAGCAGTTCTTC
-	TRBV19	once	16	TRBJ2-6	CASSTSGQPGANVLTF	TGTGCCAGTAGTACATCCGGACAGCCTGGGGCCAACGTCCTGACTTTC
TRBD1	TRBV5-5	-	12	TRBJ2-7	CASSFQGVEQYF	TGTGCCAGCAGCTTCCAGGGGGTCGAGCAGTACTTC
-	TRBV10-1	few	15	TRBJ1-1	CASSDPKTGNTEAFF	TGCGCCAGCAGTGACCCTAAAACAGGGAACACTGAAGCTTTCTTT
TRBD1	TRBV6-5	-	12	TRBJ1-4	CAETGQGEKLFF	TGTGCCGAGACGGGACAGGGGGAAAAACTGTTTTTT
-	TRBV5-4	-	14	TRBJ1-2	CASSSTGGNYGYTF	TGTGCCAGCAGCTCTACTGGGGGGAACTATGGCTACACCTTC
TRBD2	TRBV7-8	-	15	TRBJ2-1	CASSLARKRGNEQFF	TGTGCCAGCAGCTTAGCTAGGAAGCGGGGGAATGAGCAGTTCTTC
TRBD1	TRBV6-5	-	14	TRBJ2-7	CARGGQASSYEQYF	TGTGCCAGGGGGGGACAGGCGAGCTCCTACGAGCAGTACTTC
-	TRBV5-1	-	17	TRBJ1-3	CASSPTPQGGGGNTIYF	TGCGCCAGCAGCCCGACCCCACAGGGAGGGGGTGGAAACACCATATATTTT
-	TRBV7-9	-	14	TRBJ2-7	CASTPLQGPYEQYF	TGTGCCAGCACCCCCCTTCAGGGCCCCTACGAGCAGTACTTC
-	TRBV2	once	13	TRBJ1-4	CASATGIIEKLFF	TGTGCCAGCGCGACAGGAATTATTGAAAAACTGTTTTTT
-	TRBV5-1	-	15	TRBJ2-3	CASSPGELATDTQYF	TGCGCCAGCAGCCCCGGTGAACTAGCAACCGATACGCAGTATTTT
TRBD1	TRBV5-1	-	16	TRBJ1-1	CASSPTGGLGNTEAFF	TGCGCCAGCAGCCCGACAGGGGGGTTAGGGAACACTGAAGCTTTCTTT
TRBD1	TRBV5-1	-	14	TRBJ2-1	CASSRDRGRDEQFF	TGCGCCAGCAGCCGGGACAGGGGGCGGGATGAGCAGTTCTTC
TRBD1	TRBV5-8	-	15	TRBJ1-2	CASSWGQLTVYGYTF	TGTGCCAGCAGCTGGGGACAGCTAACTGTCTATGGCTACACCTTC
-	TRBV5-5	-	16	TRBJ1-5	CASSLGGGGGNQPQHF	TGTGCCAGCAGCTTGGGAGGCGGCGGCGGGAATCAGCCCCAGCATTTT
-	TRBV12-3/TRBV12-4	-	12	TRBJ1-2	CASSLAVAGYTF	TGTGCCAGCAGTTTGGCGGTGGCTGGCTACACCTTC
-	TRBV6-5	-	13	TRBJ1-1	CASSYTHGGEAFF	TGTGCCAGCAGTTACACCCATGGGGGGGAAGCTTTCTTT
-	TRBV18	-	13	TRBJ1-4	CASSPIRGEKLFF	TGTGCCAGCTCACCAATCAGAGGGGAAAAACTGTTTTTT
-	TRBV9	few	15	TRBJ2-1	CASSVDNGAYNEQFF	TGTGCCAGCAGCGTAGACAACGGGGCCTACAATGAGCAGTTCTTC
-	TRBV2	-	16	TRBJ1-2	CASPRRPGGAHYGYTF	TGTGCCAGCCCGCGGCGGCCCGGCGGGGCTCACTATGGCTACACCTTC
TRBD2	TRBV11-2	-	15	TRBJ2-1	CASCHGGGAYNEQFF	TGTGCCAGCTGCCACGGCGGGGGGGCGTACAATGAGCAGTTCTTC
-	TRBV2	-	14	TRBJ2-1	CASSARGSNNEQFF	TGTGCCAGCAGTGCGAGGGGGTCTAACAATGAGCAGTTCTTC
-	TRBV5-5	-	12	TRBJ1-2	CASSLVRGNYTF	TGTGCCAGCAGCTTGGTTCGGGGAAACTACACCTTC
-	TRBV19	-	13	TRBJ1-2	CASREQGYYGYTF	TGTGCCAGTAGGGAACAGGGTTACTATGGCTACACCTTC
-	TRBV11-2	-	15	TRBJ2-1	CASSLGGLPYNEQFF	TGTGCCAGCAGCTTAGGGGGGCTACCCTACAATGAGCAGTTCTTC
-	TRBV6-1	-	15	TRBJ1-6	CASSEGGVWNSPLHF	TGTGCCAGCAGTGAAGGGGGGGTATGGAATTCACCCCTCCACTTT
-	TRBV7-6	-	13	TRBJ2-2	CASSPDSTGELFF	TGTGCCAGCAGCCCAGACAGTACCGGGGAGCTGTTTTTT
-	TRBV29-1	-	12	TRBJ1-2	CSVEEEGVGYTF	TGCAGCGTTGAGGAAGAGGGGGTTGGCTACACCTTC
-	TRBV5-4	-	15	TRBJ2-3	CASSLGGLGTDTQYF	TGTGCCAGCAGCTTGGGGGGCTTAGGCACAGATACGCAGTATTTT
TRBD1	TRBV2	-	14	TRBJ2-7	CASSEGTGAYEQYF	TGTGCCAGCAGTGAAGGGACAGGCGCCTACGAGCAGTACTTC
-	TRBV18	-	13	TRBJ2-5	CASSGTREETQYF	TGTGCCAGCTCGGGAACTAGGGAGGAGACCCAGTACTTC
TRBD1	TRBV18	-	13	TRBJ2-5	CASSPRGQETQYF	TGTGCCAGCTCACCCAGGGGGCAAGAGACCCAGTACTTC
-	TRBV4-2	few	13	TRBJ1-5	CASSPGENQPQHF	TGTGCCAGCAGCCCCGGGGAAAACCAGCCCCAGCATTTT
-	TRBV10-3	-	14	TRBJ2-1	CAISESTDWNEQFF	TGTGCCATCAGTGAGTCCACGGACTGGAATGAGCAGTTCTTC
TRBD1	TRBV5-8	-	14	TRBJ1-1	CASSFGQGIPEAFF	TGTGCCAGCAGCTTTGGACAGGGGATACCTGAAGCTTTCTTT
-	TRBV4-1	-	14	TRBJ2-3	CASREGSSTDTQYF	TGCGCCAGCAGAGAGGGCTCTAGCACAGATACGCAGTATTTT
-	TRBV12-5	-	17	TRBJ1-5	CASGLVQDTLSNQPQHF	TGTGCTAGTGGTTTGGTACAAGACACCCTTAGCAATCAGCCCCAGCATTTT